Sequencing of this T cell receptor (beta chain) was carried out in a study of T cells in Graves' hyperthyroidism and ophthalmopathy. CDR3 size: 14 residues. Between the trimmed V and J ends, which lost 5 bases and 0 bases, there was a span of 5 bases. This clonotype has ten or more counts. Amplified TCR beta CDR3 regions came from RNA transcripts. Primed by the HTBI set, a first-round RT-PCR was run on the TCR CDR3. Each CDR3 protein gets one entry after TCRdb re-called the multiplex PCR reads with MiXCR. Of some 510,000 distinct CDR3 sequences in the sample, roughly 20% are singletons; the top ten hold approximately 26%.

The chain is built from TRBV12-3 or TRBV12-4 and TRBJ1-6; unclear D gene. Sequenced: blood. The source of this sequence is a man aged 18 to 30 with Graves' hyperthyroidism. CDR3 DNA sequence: TGTGCCAGCAGTACAAGCTCCTATAATTCACCCCTCCACTTT. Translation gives CASSTSSYNSPLHF.